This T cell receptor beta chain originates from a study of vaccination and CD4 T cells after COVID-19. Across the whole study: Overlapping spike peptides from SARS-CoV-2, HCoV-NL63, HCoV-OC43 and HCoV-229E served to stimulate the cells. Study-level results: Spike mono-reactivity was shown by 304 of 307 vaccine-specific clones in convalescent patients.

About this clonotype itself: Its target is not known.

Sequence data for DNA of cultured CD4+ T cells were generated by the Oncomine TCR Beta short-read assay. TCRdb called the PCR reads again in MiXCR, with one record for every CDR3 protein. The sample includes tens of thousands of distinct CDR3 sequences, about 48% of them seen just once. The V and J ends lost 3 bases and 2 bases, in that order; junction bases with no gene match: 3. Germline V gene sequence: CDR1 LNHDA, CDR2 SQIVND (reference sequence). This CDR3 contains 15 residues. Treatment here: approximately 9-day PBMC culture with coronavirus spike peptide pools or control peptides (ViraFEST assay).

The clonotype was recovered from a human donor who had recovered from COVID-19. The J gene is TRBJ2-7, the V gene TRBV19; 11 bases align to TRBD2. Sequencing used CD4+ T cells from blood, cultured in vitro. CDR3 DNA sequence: TGTGCCAGTAGTATGTCTAGCGGGGGGACCTACGAGCAGTACTTC. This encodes CASSMSSGGTYEQYF.